Shown below are 11 T cell receptor beta chains from a single sample sequenced in a study of blood T cell repertoires in COVID-19. The protocol was immunoSEQ multiplex PCR, while the TCRdb copy is restricted to in-frame clones and leaves out a portion. The repertoire holds about 260,000 clones, roughly 79% seen once, with over 1.5% in the top ten. The sequenced sample consisted of peripheral blood. The source of these receptors is a woman aged 80 or over with acute or convalescent COVID-19.

The chain uses TRBV5-1 and TRBJ2-3; 7 bases agree with TRBD1. The length of the CDR3 is 17 residues. CDR1 and CDR2 (germline): SGHRS, YFSETQ. V gave up 0 bases and J gave up 6 bases; unmatched junction bases: 13. The CDR3: CASSLGQGPNSGDTQYF. CDR3 bases: TGCGCCAGCAGCTTGGGACAGGGCCCTAACTCAGGGGATACGCAGTATTTT.

This clone was picked up one time. The chain joins TRBV18 to TRBJ2-1; 8 bases map to TRBD2. This CDR3 has 15 amino acids. V shed 4 bases, J shed 5 bases, and the junction held 7 bases outside the gene matches. Per germline, CDR1 KGHSH and CDR2 LQKENI. CDR3 bases: TGTGCCAGCTCACTCTCTAGCGGGTATAACAATGAGCAGTTCTTC. This encodes CASSLSSGYNNEQFF.

This chain uses TRBV3-1 (or the pseudogene TRBV3-2) with TRBJ1-4, with 7 bases identical to TRBD1. This CDR3 contains 14 residues. With V trimmed by 4 bases and J by 4 bases, 3 bases remained unmatched. The germline V gene encodes CDR1 LGHDT and CDR2 YNNKEL (reference sequence). The CDR3 bases are TGTGCCAGCAGCCGGGGACAGATTAATGAAAAACTGTTTTTT. As protein: CASSRGQINEKLFF.

The chain has TRBV28 and TRBJ1-1; TRBD1 aligns across 8 bases. From germline, CDR1 is MDHEN and CDR2 SYDVKM. The CDR3 extends over 16 amino acids. The V gene end was trimmed by 3 bases and the J gene end by 0 bases; junction bases not matched to a gene: 6. CDR3 region: CASSFLMTGVNTEAFF. CDR3 sequence (DNA): TGTGCCAGCAGTTTCCTTATGACAGGGGTGAACACTGAAGCTTTCTTT.

Only a few counts were recorded for this clone. The chain recombines TRBV6-5 with TRBJ1-5; a possible D gene is TRBD1 (5 bases). CDR1 is MNHEY, CDR2 SVGAGI, per germline. V lost 10 bases and J lost 11, with 18 bases in between. The CDR3 covers 12 residues. CDR3 amino acids: CAIWGGAGAQHF. The CDR3 region has the DNA TGTGCCATTTGGGGGGGAGCTGGGGCCCAGCATTTT.

CDR3 loop: CASRDRGERGTQYF. In nucleotides, the CDR3 is TGTGCCAGCAGGGACAGGGGGGAAAGGGGGACCCAGTACTTC. The rearrangement links TRBV7-2 to TRBJ2-5, with 10 bases that match TRBD1. The CDR3 runs 14 residues. Germline CDR1 is SGHTA and CDR2 is FQGNSA. V trimming: 6 bases; J trimming: 7 bases; junction bases outside the gene matches: 8. Full variable domain (missing parts from reference TRBV7-2 and TRBJ2-5): GAGVSQSPSNKVTEKGKDVELRCDPISGHTALYWYRQSLGQGLEFLIYFQGNSAPDKSGLPSDRFSAERTGGSVSTLTIQRTQQEDSAVYLCASRDRGERGTQYFGPGTRLLVL.

V usage is TRBV12-3 or TRBV12-4 and J usage is TRBJ1-1; D is unresolved. V lost 5 bases, J lost 3 bases, and 7 bases lay in between. The CDR3 extends over 12 amino acids. The CDR3 protein is CASSLSYTEAFF. CDR3 nucleotides: TGTGCCAGCAGTCTGAGTTACACTGAAGCTTTCTTT.

The rearrangement joins TRBV4-2 to TRBJ1-1; tentatively, D is TRBD1 (6 bases). Germline V gene lookup returns CDR1 LGHNA and CDR2 YNFKEQ. This CDR3 has 14 residues. Between the trimmed V and J ends, which lost 6 bases and 1 base, there was a span of 12 bases. CDR3 loop: CASRWGGENTEAFF. The CDR3 nucleotides are TGTGCCAGCAGATGGGGGGGCGAGAACACTGAAGCTTTCTTT.

The rearrangement joins TRBV7-9 to TRBJ2-2; 7 nucleotides align to TRBD1. CDR1 and CDR2 from the germline V gene are SEHNR and FQNEAQ (reference sequence). The junction had 7 bases not matched to a gene; V was cut back by 7 bases and J by 2 bases. This CDR3 is 15 amino acids long. This CDR3 is CASTSYRGNTGELFF. The CDR3 bases are TGTGCCAGCACCTCCTACAGGGGCAACACCGGGGAGCTGTTTTTT.

The V call is TRBV5-5, the J call TRBJ1-1, with 9 bases lining up with TRBD1. Per germline, CDR1 SGHKS and CDR2 YYEKEE (reference sequence). V lost 3 bases, J lost 11 bases, and 14 bases stayed unmatched. The CDR3 totals 15 residues. The CDR3 bases are TGTGCCAGCAGCTCCGGGACAGGGCACTCCTACATGGCTTTCTTT. It codes for CASSSGTGHSYMAFF.

In DNA, the CDR3 is TGTGCCAGCAGTTATGGGACAGGGTCCTACAATGAGCAGTTCTTC. It is translated as CASSYGTGSYNEQFF. This sequence joins TRBV6-2 or TRBV6-3 and TRBJ2-1, with 9 bases aligning to TRBD1. The CDR3 is 15 amino acids. The germline gives CDR1 MNHEY, CDR2 SVGEGT. The V segment lost 3 bases and the J segment 1 base; nucleotides outside the gene matches: 1.